This passage covers 5 T cell receptor beta chains from one sample sequenced in a study of T cell responses to AZD1222 COVID-19 vaccine. Here immunoSEQ multiplex PCR was the method, and the copy in TCRdb shows in-frame clones only, minus some. The sample lists about 130,000 clones, about 93% occurring once. Sequencing used peripheral blood, obtained on day 0 of AZD1222 vaccination. All receptors come from an adult in good health.

V and J are TRBV2 and TRBJ2-1; 12 bases are shared with TRBD1. The V segment lost 3 bases and the J segment 8 bases; nucleotides outside the gene matches: 8. Germline V gene data show CDR1 as SNHLY and CDR2 as FYNNEI. The CDR3 loop spans 16 amino acids. DNA of the CDR3: TGTGCCAGCAGTGAGGAGAAGGGACAGGGGGCACATGAGCAGTTCTTC. It translates to CASSEEKGQGAHEQFF.

The genes are TRBV5-1 and TRBJ1-1, with 8 bases aligning to TRBD1. V shed 0 bases and J 2 bases; nucleotides not matched to a gene: 12. The CDR3 is 18 amino acids. Germline V lookup: CDR1 SGHRS, CDR2 YFSETQ. The DNA of the CDR3 is TGCGCCAGCAGCTTGGGACAGGGGACCAACCCCCTCAACACTGAAGCTTTCTTT. It encodes CASSLGQGTNPLNTEAFF.

The chain links TRBV30 to TRBJ2-1; 15 bases line up with TRBD2. The CDR3 extends over 19 amino acids. The V gene's germline CDR1 is GTSNPN and CDR2 SVGIG (reference sequence). Losses at the gene ends were 1 base for V and 1 base for J; bases not matched to a gene: 8. The CDR3, as DNA: TGTGCCTGGAGTGGGACTAGCGGGAGGGCCACGGAGTCCTACAATGAGCAGTTCTTC. As protein: CAWSGTSGRATESYNEQFF.

The chain uses TRBV28 and TRBJ1-1; no clear D gene. Germline assignment: CDR1 MDHEN and CDR2 SYDVKM. The CDR3 covers 14 residues. Trimming cost V 5 bases and J 6 bases, with 16 bases left between them. The chain's CDR3 is CASSPTVIVSEAFF. The CDR3 bases are TGTGCCAGCAGTCCCACAGTCATTGTATCTGAAGCTTTCTTT. The full variable domain, completed using reference TRBV28 and TRBJ1-1, is DVKVTQSSRYLVKRTGEKVFLECVQDMDHENMFWYRQDPGLGLRLIYFSYDVKMKEKGDIPEGYSVSREKKERFSLILESASTNQTSMYLCASSPTVIVSEAFFGQGTRLTVV.

The rearrangement links TRBV6-2 or TRBV6-3 to TRBJ2-2; D gene uncertain. With 4 bases removed from V and 6 bases from J, the gap between germline ends came to 6 bases. In germline, CDR1 is MNHEY, CDR2 SVGEGT. The CDR3 is made up of 12 amino acids. Here the CDR3 DNA reads TGTGCCAGCAGTTTAGCCCCCGGGGAGCTGTTTTTT. Translation gives CASSLAPGELFF.